The 13 T cell receptor beta chains listed next were all sequenced from one sample in a study of blood T cell repertoires in COVID-19. Produced via immunoSEQ multiplex PCR; TCRdb's table is partial and in-frame only. The sample lists just over 150,000 clones, 92% occurring once. Specimen: peripheral blood. Receptors were obtained from a man aged 25-45 years with COVID-19, enrolled during active disease.

The chain couples TRBV4-3 to TRBJ1-5; D unclear. V lost 0 bases and J lost 4, with 13 bases in between. The V gene's germline CDR1 is LGHNA and CDR2 YSLEER. This CDR3 has 16 residues. The CDR3 protein is CASSQEIRVSNQPQHF. The CDR3 region has the DNA TGCGCCAGCAGCCAAGAAATCCGGGTTAGTAATCAGCCCCAGCATTTT.

The chain recombines TRBV25-1 with TRBJ2-2; D not certain. Germline CDR1 reads MGHDK; CDR2 reads SYGVNS. V was clipped by 7 bases and J by 0 bases, with 15 bases between them. This CDR3 spans 16 amino acids. The CDR3 is CASTPSEYTNTGELFF. The CDR3 DNA reads as TGTGCCAGCACCCCGTCCGAGTATACGAACACCGGGGAGCTGTTTTTT.

The chain joins TRBV7-2 to TRBJ1-2, with a tentative D call TRBD1 (5 bases). The CDR3 is made up of 16 amino acids. Germline values: CDR1 SGHTA, CDR2 FQGNSA. Trimming removed 0 bases from V and 6 bases from J, with 17 bases in between. CDR3 in DNA: TGTGCCAGCAGCTTAGCAGCAGGGCCTTCAACTAATGGCTACACCTTC. Translating it yields CASSLAAGPSTNGYTF.

V and J are TRBV3-1 (or the pseudogene TRBV3-2) and TRBJ2-7, with D hard to call. Germline CDR1 is LGHDT and CDR2 is YNNKEL (reference sequence). The CDR3 contains 13 residues. Trimming shortened V by 8 bases and J by 0 bases, and 11 bases separated the two germline ends. CDR3 DNA: TGTGCCAGCGGGCAGGTCCGCTCCTACGAGCAGTACTTC. This encodes CASGQVRSYEQYF.

The J gene is TRBJ2-3, the V gene TRBV19; the match to TRBD2 covers 15 bases. The length of the CDR3 is 17 residues. Germline assignment: CDR1 LNHDA and CDR2 SQIVND (reference sequence). Trimming at V came to 5 bases and at J to 2 bases, leaving 5 bases not matched to a gene. DNA of the CDR3: TGTGCCAGTAGTTCCCGGACTAGCGGGGGGGTCACAGATACGCAGTATTTT. Translating it yields CASSSRTSGGVTDTQYF.

The genes are TRBV5-5 and TRBJ2-7; TRBD2 is a possible D gene (5 bases). Between the trimmed V and J ends, which lost 0 bases and 0 bases, there was a span of 13 bases. This CDR3 is 16 amino acids long. Germline-derived CDR1 and CDR2 are SGHKS and YYEKEE (reference sequence). The CDR3, as DNA: TGTGCCAGCAGCTTGGTAGGGAGCCGTCTCTCCTACGAGCAGTACTTC. This sequence encodes CASSLVGSRLSYEQYF.

This chain uses TRBV7-2 with TRBJ1-2; a weak D match, TRBD1 (5 bases). From germline, CDR1 is SGHTA and CDR2 FQGNSA. The CDR3 totals 18 residues. Trimming left V 1 base short and J 1 base short, with 19 bases between. The CDR3 sequence is CASSLVFTTQGVNYGYTF. In DNA form, the CDR3 reads TGTGCCAGCAGCTTAGTCTTCACCACCCAGGGTGTTAACTATGGCTACACCTTC.

The rearrangement joins TRBV7-2 to TRBJ1-3, with 7 nucleotides matching TRBD1. The V and J ends lost 3 bases and 2 bases, in that order; junction bases with no gene match: 7. The germline V gene encodes CDR1 SGHTA and CDR2 FQGNSA. The CDR3 spans 16 residues. The DNA of the CDR3 is TGTGCCAGCAGCTTTCTCTTGACAGGGACTGGAAACACCATATATTTT. Its protein is CASSFLLTGTGNTIYF.

This clone was picked up one time. V usage is TRBV28 and J usage is TRBJ1-6; the D gene is possibly TRBD1 (6 bases). The V end was cut by 4 bases, the J end by 8 bases, with 9 bases between. The V gene's germline CDR1 is MDHEN and CDR2 SYDVKM. The CDR3 contains 13 residues. CDR3 in amino acids: CASSWTAYSPLHF. The CDR3 DNA reads TGTGCCAGCAGTTGGACAGCGTATTCACCCCTCCACTTT.

The chain employs TRBV18 and TRBJ1-5, with D unclear. CDR1 KGHSH and CDR2 LQKENI come from the germline V gene. There are 14 residues in the CDR3. Trimming removed 1 base from V and 5 bases from J, with 9 bases in between. CDR3 sequence (DNA): TGTGCCAGCTCACCACGAGGGAGGGATCAGCCCCAGCATTTT. Translation: CASSPRGRDQPQHF.

The rearrangement links TRBV10-3 to TRBJ1-1; no clear D gene. The length of the CDR3 is 14 residues. Germline V gives CDR1 ENHRY, CDR2 SYGVKD. The V end was cut by 0 bases, the J end by 5 bases, with 10 bases between. The CDR3 is CAISESRDGTEAFF. CDR3 coding DNA: TGTGCCATCAGTGAGTCCCGCGACGGGACTGAAGCTTTCTTT.

This clone was detected only a few times. The chain is built from TRBV9 and TRBJ1-2; 7 bases align to TRBD1. The CDR3 runs to 13 residues. The junction had 5 bases not matched to a gene; V was cut back by 3 bases and J by 6 bases. CDR1 is SGDLS, CDR2 YYNGEE, per germline. CDR3 sequence (DNA): TGTGCCAGCAGCGCAGGGGGAGGCAATGGCTACACCTTC. Protein: CASSAGGGNGYTF.

This clone was recorded once. The chain carries TRBV30 and TRBJ1-2; D might be TRBD1 (6 bases). The CDR3 loop spans 11 amino acids. Deletions cut 8 bases from V and 8 bases from J, with 15 bases between. CDR1 and CDR2 from the germline V gene are GTSNPN and SVGIG (reference sequence). Written as DNA, the CDR3 is TGTGCCGGCTACAGGGAGGGGGGCTACACCTTC. It codes for CAGYREGGYTF.